Shown below are 27 T cell receptor beta chains from a single sample sequenced in a study of shared clonotypes between healthy human individuals. CD8 cells regarded as naive lacked CD45RO, were positively chosen for CCR7, and omitted terminally differentiated effector memory CD45RA+ cells. Method: immunoSEQ multiplex PCR; TCRdb's copy keeps in-frame clones and lacks some. The sample lists around 2,000,000 clones; over 85% were seen once. Sequencing was carried out using naive CD8+ T cells sorted from blood. Source of these receptors: a young man in good health.

The chain uses TRBV6-5 and TRBJ2-1, with 8 nucleotides matching TRBD2. There are 16 residues in the CDR3. V dropped 4 bases and J dropped 0; count of bases not matched to a gene: 5. Germline loops: CDR1 MNHEY, CDR2 SVGAGI. CDR3: CASSSLAGSSYNEQFF. CDR3 nucleotides: TGTGCCAGCAGTTCCTTAGCGGGGAGCTCCTACAATGAGCAGTTCTTC.

This clone was seen a handful of times. J is TRBJ1-6 and V is TRBV27, with D uncertain. CDR1 and CDR2 from the germline V gene are MNHEY and SMNVEV (reference sequence). Trimming took 8 bases from V and 9 from J, leaving 11 bases between them. The CDR3 is 12 amino acids. CDR3 in DNA: TGTGCCAGCCGGGATTTTGGTTCACCCCTCCACTTT. Translating gives CASRDFGSPLHF.

This chain uses TRBV15 with TRBJ1-2, with 8 bases identical to TRBD1. Germline loops: CDR1 LNHNV, CDR2 YYDKDF (reference sequence). V gave up 5 bases and J gave up 6 bases; unmatched junction bases: 2. The CDR3 totals 12 residues. DNA for the CDR3: TGTGCCACCAGCGACAGGGGTAATGGCTACACCTTC. Residues: CATSDRGNGYTF.

The table lists this clone with a few counts. V gene TRBV5-6 combines with J gene TRBJ2-2, with unresolved D. The CDR3 runs to 13 residues. Trimming cost V 0 bases and J 3 bases, with 3 bases left between them. Germline V CDR1 and CDR2: SGHDT, YYEEEE. The CDR3 is CASSLAYTGELFF. The CDR3 DNA reads as TGTGCCAGCAGCTTGGCCTACACCGGGGAGCTGTTTTTT.

This chain uses TRBV11-2 with TRBJ1-2, with D unclear. Trimming cost V 5 bases and J 8 bases, with 9 bases left between them. The CDR3 covers 11 residues. The germline gives CDR1 SGHAT, CDR2 FQNNGV. The CDR3 DNA reads as TGTGCCAGCAGCGTTACGGGGGGCTACACCTTC. This gives the protein CASSVTGGYTF.

Turning to this clone: This sample also contains other DNA sequences that code for the same CDR3. The chain couples TRBV6-6 to TRBJ2-2, with D uncertain. V was clipped by 3 bases and J by 4 bases, with 6 bases between them. Germline V gene data show CDR1 as MNHNY and CDR2 as SVGAGI (reference sequence). The CDR3 consists of 13 residues. The CDR3 sequence is CASSYSRTGELFF. The CDR3 coding sequence is TGTGCCAGCAGTTATTCCCGCACCGGGGAGCTGTTTTTT.

The chain links TRBV30 to TRBJ2-7, with 7 bases that match TRBD2. V shed 0 bases, J shed 3 bases, and the junction held 8 bases outside the gene matches. This CDR3 comprises 15 residues. Germline V gives CDR1 GTSNPN, CDR2 SVGIG (reference sequence). CDR3: CAWSVPRLAVYEQYF. CDR3 bases: TGTGCCTGGAGTGTCCCCCGACTAGCTGTCTACGAGCAGTACTTC.

The rearrangement uses TRBV28 and TRBJ1-2, with 8 bases aligning to TRBD1. The CDR3 sequence is 18 residues long. V trimming: 2 bases; J trimming: 5 bases; junction bases outside the gene matches: 16. Germline V CDR1 and CDR2: MDHEN, SYDVKM. The CDR3 loop reads CASSLGDRGLKWGYGYTF. The CDR3 nucleotides are TGTGCCAGCAGTTTAGGTGACAGGGGCCTTAAATGGGGATATGGCTACACCTTC.

The chain uses TRBV6-5 and TRBJ1-2, with D maybe TRBD1 (5 bases). Germline V gene data show CDR1 as MNHEY and CDR2 as SVGAGI. V was shortened by 2 bases and J by 6 bases, with 10 bases between the two germline ends. The CDR3 is 13 amino acids. The DNA of the CDR3 is TGTGCCAGCAGTTACGGGTCGGGGGATGGCTACACCTTC. Translated, it gives CASSYGSGDGYTF.

In regard to this clone: Within the sample, other DNA sequences also encode this same CDR3. The chain links TRBV7-2 to TRBJ1-2; D perhaps matches TRBD1 (5 bases). V gave up 2 bases and J gave up 4 bases, with 8 bases separating them. This CDR3 spans 13 amino acids. Germline-derived CDR1 and CDR2 are SGHTA and FQGNSA. CDR3 nucleotides: TGTGCCAGCAGCTTAATGCAGGGCTATGGCTACACCTTC. This gives the protein CASSLMQGYGYTF.

This CDR3 is CASSPEQGVYNYGYTF. The CDR3 DNA reads TGTGCCAGCAGCCCAGAACAGGGGGTATACAACTATGGCTACACCTTC. The gene calls are TRBV4-2 and TRBJ1-2, with 8 bases fitting TRBD1. Trimming removed 4 bases from V and 2 bases from J; junction bases left unmatched: 9. The V gene's germline CDR1 is LGHNA and CDR2 YNFKEQ. The CDR3 totals 16 residues.

This chain links TRBV4-3 with TRBJ2-3, with TRBD2 identical over 7 bases. With V trimmed by 1 base and J by 5 bases, 15 bases remained unmatched. This CDR3 contains 18 residues. Germline lookup yields CDR1 LGHNA and CDR2 YSLEER. CDR3 sequence (DNA): TGCGCCAGCAGCCAAGGAGTGACTAGCACAGAAGTAGAAGATACGCAGTATTTT. This translates into CASSQGVTSTEVEDTQYF.

The chain couples TRBV29-1 to TRBJ2-3, with 7 bases lining up with TRBD1. The trim removed 4 bases at V and 14 bases at J, leaving 15 bases unmatched. This CDR3 is built from 13 residues. Germline V gene data show CDR1 as SQVTM and CDR2 as ANQGSEA. The DNA of the CDR3 is TGCAGCGTTGCGCCAGGGGGTGGTCAGTTGGGGTATTTT. This gives the protein CSVAPGGGQLGYF.

J is TRBJ2-7 and V is TRBV27, with 11 bases lining up with TRBD2. The germline CDR1 and CDR2 sequences are MNHEY and SMNVEV (reference sequence). This CDR3 spans 14 amino acids. V dropped 8 bases and J dropped 5; count of bases not matched to a gene: 8. The CDR3 sequence is CASGPGTSGHEQYF. The CDR3, as DNA: TGTGCCAGCGGCCCCGGGACTAGCGGCCACGAGCAGTACTTC.

V usage is TRBV29-1 and J usage is TRBJ2-3; D could derive from TRBD1 or TRBD2 (6 bases each). V was trimmed by 5 bases and J by 3 bases, leaving 24 bases between them. This CDR3 has 17 residues. Looked up from germline, CDR1 is SQVTM and CDR2 is ANQGSEA. Here the CDR3 reads CSVPDPGAGDLTDTQYF. In DNA, the CDR3 is TGCAGCGTTCCTGACCCGGGGGCAGGGGATCTAACAGATACGCAGTATTTT.

Turning to this clone: Other DNA sequences in the sample encode the same CDR3. The V gene is TRBV4-1, the J gene TRBJ2-5; possible D gene TRBD1, 5 bases. Germline V gives CDR1 MGHRA, CDR2 YSYEKL. This CDR3 comprises 13 residues. V was clipped by 1 base and J by 5 bases, with 8 bases between them. The CDR3 DNA is TGCGCCAGCAGCCAAGTAGGGGCGGAGACCCAGTACTTC. Translated: CASSQVGAETQYF.

The chain combines TRBV7-2 with TRBJ2-2; D may be TRBD2 (7 bases). V was trimmed by 4 bases and J by 4 bases, leaving 16 bases between them. Germline lookup yields CDR1 SGHTA and CDR2 FQGNSA. CDR3 length equals 16 residues. The CDR3 sequence: CASSSEGGLGTGELFF. The CDR3 coding sequence is TGTGCCAGCAGCTCCGAGGGGGGGCTTGGCACCGGGGAGCTGTTTTTT.

The J gene is TRBJ1-1, the V gene TRBV20-1; D not certain. Germline assignment: CDR1 DFQATT and CDR2 SNEGSKA (reference sequence). Trimming left V 6 bases short and J 7 bases short, with 9 bases between. The CDR3 spans 10 residues. In nucleotides, the CDR3 is TGCAGTGCCTGGGAGGTTGAAGCTTTCTTT. Translation: CSAWEVEAFF.

This clone was seen just once. The V gene is TRBV2, the J gene TRBJ2-2; 12 positions match TRBD1. The germline V gene has CDR1 SNHLY and CDR2 FYNNEI. The CDR3 runs 15 residues. The trim removed 4 bases at V and 7 bases at J, leaving 4 bases unmatched. CDR3 bases: TGTGCCAGCAGTGTAGGGACAGGGGGCCTCGGGGAGCTGTTTTTT. It codes for CASSVGTGGLGELFF.

The CDR3 sequence is CASSEVGTIYEQYF. CDR3 DNA: TGTGCCAGCAGTGAGGTTGGGACTATTTACGAGCAGTACTTC. The chain uses TRBV2 and TRBJ2-7, with 7 bases matching TRBD2. Germline loops: CDR1 SNHLY, CDR2 FYNNEI. This CDR3 has 14 residues. The V gene end was trimmed by 3 bases and the J gene end by 4 bases; junction bases not matched to a gene: 6.

This rearrangement joins TRBV4-3 to TRBJ2-5, with TRBD2 identical over 7 bases. Germline trimming cut 0 bases from V and 4 bases from J; bases unmatched to any gene: 8. Looked up from germline, CDR1 is LGHNA and CDR2 is YSLEER. The CDR3 runs 16 residues. CDR3 nucleotide sequence: TGCGCCAGCAGCCAAGAGGGGCGGGAGACGGGAGAGACCCAGTACTTC. Protein product: CASSQEGRETGETQYF.

The rearrangement joins TRBV9 to TRBJ2-2, with 8 bases that match TRBD1. V was pared by 1 base and J by 3 bases, with 8 bases of the junction left unmatched. CDR3 length equals 17 residues. CDR1 and CDR2 from the germline V gene are SGDLS and YYNGEE. CDR3 region: CASSVPPGGADTGELFF. CDR3 DNA sequence: TGTGCCAGCAGCGTACCACCAGGGGGCGCTGACACCGGGGAGCTGTTTTTT.

In this sample, this clone turned up once. The V and J genes are TRBV6-1 and TRBJ2-2; a possible D gene is TRBD2 (6 bases). This CDR3 comprises 17 residues. Trimming cost V 2 bases and J 4 bases, with 17 bases left between them. Germline V gene data show CDR1 as MNHNS and CDR2 as SASEGT. CDR3 sequence reads: CASSEIADGRGTGELFF. CDR3 nucleotide sequence: TGTGCCAGCAGTGAAATAGCGGACGGGAGAGGCACCGGGGAGCTGTTTTTT.

The chain combines TRBV30 with TRBJ1-5; D gene uncertain. The V gene's germline CDR1 is GTSNPN and CDR2 SVGIG (reference sequence). The CDR3 has 14 residues. Deletions cut 1 base from V and 2 bases from J, with 9 bases between. Written as DNA, the CDR3 is TGTGCCTGGAGTGGCGTATCGGGCAATCAGCCCCAGCATTTT. This encodes CAWSGVSGNQPQHF. Together with reference TRBV30 and TRBJ1-5, the CDR3 gives the full variable domain: SQTIHQWPATLVQPVGSPLSLECTVEGTSNPNLYWYRQAAGRGLQLLFYSVGIGQISSEVPQNLSASRPQDRQFILSSKKLLLSDSGFYLCAWSGVSGNQPQHFGDGTRLSIL.

Points on this clone: At the DNA level, this CDR3 is encoded by other sequences in the same sample as well. The chain recombines TRBV30 with TRBJ2-7, with D unclear. V was clipped by 1 base and J by 0 bases, with 4 bases between them. Germline V CDR1 and CDR2: GTSNPN, SVGIG (reference sequence). This CDR3 is 12 amino acids long. The CDR3 loop is CAWSDNSYEQYF. For the CDR3, the DNA is TGTGCCTGGAGTGACAACTCCTACGAGCAGTACTTC.

This clone was recorded once. The chain is built from TRBV30 and TRBJ1-1, with a tentative D call TRBD1 (5 bases). The CDR3 has 11 amino acids. Trimming cost V 4 bases and J 7 bases, with 10 bases left between them. CDR1 is GTSNPN and CDR2 is SVGIG in the germline V gene (reference sequence). In DNA, the CDR3 is TGTGCCTGGAACACCGGGGGTGAAGCTTTCTTT. The encoded protein is CAWNTGGEAFF.

As DNA, the CDR3 is TGCGCCAGCAGCGGCGGTACCAATCAGCCCCAGCATTTT. The encoded protein is CASSGGTNQPQHF. The gene calls are TRBV23-1 and TRBJ1-5; D ambiguous. TRBV23-1 is an open reading frame, and its role is uncertain. Deletions cut 6 bases from V and 3 bases from J, with 9 bases between. The CDR3 runs 13 residues.